A single sample is the source of the 25 T cell receptor beta chains below, sequenced in a study of CD8 T cells in ankylosing spondylitis. From the 5' RACE reads, TCRdb called clonotypes with MiXCR, one entry per CDR3 protein. The profile covers approximately 40,000 distinct CDR3 sequences, with about 6.3% appearing a single time and roughly 12% taken by the ten largest. Sequencing used blood, either unsorted or a sorted T cell fraction (not recorded which). The origin of the receptors is a male donor with ankylosing spondylitis or in good health (not recorded which).

This clonotype was counted ten times or more. The chain links TRBV5-1 to TRBJ2-3, with D perhaps TRBD1 (5 bases). Looked up from germline, CDR1 is SGHRS and CDR2 is YFSETQ. Trimming cost V 0 bases and J 2 bases, with 7 bases left between them. This CDR3 is 14 amino acids long. The DNA for the CDR3 is TGCGCCAGCAGCTTGGGACAGTTCACAGATACGCAGTATTTT. Translation: CASSLGQFTDTQYF.

This clonotype has ten or more counts. The rearrangement joins TRBV30 to TRBJ1-1; the D is unclear. This CDR3 contains 13 residues. The ends were cut back, 3 bases at V and 4 bases at J, with 12 bases in the middle. Germline V lookup: CDR1 GTSNPN, CDR2 SVGIG (reference sequence). The CDR3 DNA sequence: TGTGCCTGGAGATCCCTCAGAGGCACTGAAGCTTTCTTT. Encoded protein: CAWRSLRGTEAFF.

This clonotype has only a few counts. The V gene is TRBV3-1, the J gene TRBJ2-3; 9 positions match TRBD2. CDR1 is LGHDT, CDR2 YNNKEL, per germline (reference sequence). The CDR3 totals 17 residues. The V gene end was trimmed by 11 bases and the J gene end by 3 bases; junction bases not matched to a gene: 18. The CDR3 bases are TGTGCCTTCGATCCCGGACTAGCGATCAGTGGAACAGATACGCAGTATTTT. Its protein product is CAFDPGLAISGTDTQYF.

This clonotype has a count of ten or more. The chain recombines TRBV9 with TRBJ1-1; 7 nucleotides match TRBD1. Unmatched junction bases numbered 9, after V lost 3 bases and J lost 4 bases. This CDR3 is 15 amino acids long. Germline V gene data show CDR1 as SGDLS and CDR2 as YYNGEE. The CDR3 spells CASSAGGRGSTEAFF. CDR3 nucleotide sequence: TGTGCCAGCAGCGCAGGGGGTAGGGGGAGCACTGAAGCTTTCTTT.

This clonotype has ten or more counts. The rearrangement links TRBV4-2 to TRBJ2-7; D is possibly TRBD2 (6 bases). The CDR3 covers 15 residues. Trimming removed 3 bases at V and 0 bases at J, with 12 bases between. From germline, CDR1 is LGHNA and CDR2 YNFKEQ. The CDR3, as DNA: TGTGCCAGCAGCCAGGGGACTGCCGTCTCCTACGAGCAGTACTTC. This encodes CASSQGTAVSYEQYF.

This clonotype was recorded at least ten times. V usage is TRBV12-3 or TRBV12-4 and J usage is TRBJ2-2; TRBD1 agrees at 11 bases. V was pared by 3 bases and J by 5 bases, with 5 bases of the junction left unmatched. This CDR3 region has 16 residues. Here the CDR3 DNA reads TGTGCCAGCAGTTTCACCGGGACAGGGGGGACCGGGGAGCTGTTTTTT. It codes for CASSFTGTGGTGELFF.

This clonotype has at least ten counts. The V and J genes are TRBV20-1 and TRBJ2-1; D remains unclear. The CDR3 length is 13 residues. Deletions cut 1 base from V and 5 bases from J, with 9 bases between. The germline V gene has CDR1 DFQATT and CDR2 SNEGSKA (reference sequence). The CDR3 DNA is TGCAGTGCTAGAGGTTCTGGGAACAATGAGCAGTTCTTC. Translation gives CSARGSGNNEQFF.

This clonotype was observed at least ten times. This sequence joins TRBV28 and TRBJ2-7, with 11 bases fitting TRBD1. The CDR3 length is 15 residues. J gave up 6 bases and V 4 bases, and 8 bases lay outside the gene matches. Germline CDR1 is MDHEN and CDR2 is SYDVKM. CDR3 coding DNA: TGTGCCAGCAGTTCATCCGGGACAGGGGGGATCGAGCAGTACTTC. This sequence encodes CASSSSGTGGIEQYF.

As concerns this clonotype: A read error may explain this, as a much larger clone is one base away. This sequence joins TRBV6-2 or TRBV6-3 and TRBJ1-4; TRBD1 aligns across 8 bases. Germline V gives CDR1 MNHEY, CDR2 SVGEGT. This CDR3 has 14 amino acids. The J segment lost 5 bases and the V segment lost 5 bases, leaving 4 bases of the junction unmatched. CDR3 sequence: CASSRSGGNEKLFF. As DNA, the CDR3 is TGTGCCAGCAGTAGGTCAGGGGGCAATGAAAAACTGTTTTTT.

This clonotype was counted at least ten times. The J gene is TRBJ2-2, the V gene TRBV20-1; 10 bases are a match to TRBD2. Germline assignment: CDR1 DFQATT and CDR2 SNEGSKA (reference sequence). This CDR3 spans 15 amino acids. The V gene end was trimmed by 6 bases and the J gene end by 5 bases; junction bases not matched to a gene: 9. The CDR3 region has the DNA TGCAGTGCCACAGCCGGGACTAGCGAAACCGGGGAGCTGTTTTTT. Translated, it gives CSATAGTSETGELFF.

The table lists this clonotype with many counts. The chain employs TRBV20-1 and TRBJ2-2; no firm D call. The V and J ends lost 3 bases and 6 bases respectively, with 5 bases between them. The CDR3 runs 11 residues. From germline, CDR1 is DFQATT and CDR2 SNEGSKA (reference sequence). Here the CDR3 reads CSASGSGELFF. DNA for the CDR3: TGCAGTGCTAGCGGGTCCGGGGAGCTGTTTTTT.

This clonotype was picked up many times. The V gene is TRBV6-2 or TRBV6-3, the J gene TRBJ1-5; possibly TRBD1 for D (5 bases). The CDR3 runs to 13 residues. Germline V gene data show CDR1 as MNHEY and CDR2 as SVGEGT. Between the trimmed V and J ends, which lost 6 bases and 4 bases, there was a span of 10 bases. This CDR3 reads CASSGAENQPQHF. CDR3 nucleotides: TGTGCCAGCAGCGGGGCGGAAAATCAGCCCCAGCATTTT.

This clonotype showed up many times. V usage is TRBV10-3 and J usage is TRBJ2-7; TRBD2 might be the D (6 bases). Germline CDR1 and CDR2: ENHRY and SYGVKD. Trimming removed 10 bases from V and 3 bases from J, with 19 bases in between. There are 14 residues in the CDR3. The DNA of the CDR3 is TGTGCCACCTCCACCGGGACCGGGGGCTACGAGCAGTACTTC. This sequence encodes CATSTGTGGYEQYF.

At least ten counts were recorded for this clonotype. The chain carries TRBV6-2 or TRBV6-3 and TRBJ2-5; 8 bases agree with TRBD2. The ends lost 9 bases at V and 4 bases at J; junction bases unmatched: 13. The CDR3 runs to 15 residues. Germline V gives CDR1 MNHEY, CDR2 SVGEGT. CDR3 nucleotide sequence: TGTGCCAGTAGGAGTAGCGGGGCTCTGAGAGAGACCCAGTACTTC. As protein: CASRSSGALRETQYF.

This clonotype was recorded at least ten times. V is TRBV5-1 and J is TRBJ1-1; D is possibly TRBD1 (6 bases). The CDR3 runs to 15 residues. Germline loops: CDR1 SGHRS, CDR2 YFSETQ. V was cut by 0 bases and J by 1 base, with 10 bases left in between. The CDR3 DNA is TGCGCCAGCAGCTTGGGACAGGTTTGGAACACTGAAGCTTTCTTT. This encodes CASSLGQVWNTEAFF. The full variable domain, completed using reference TRBV5-1 and TRBJ1-1, is KAGVTQTPRYLIKTRGQQVTLSCSPISGHRSVSWYQQTPGQGLQFLFEYFSETQRNKGNFPGRFSGRQFSNSRSEMNVSTLELGDSALYLCASSLGQVWNTEAFFGQGTRLTVV.

This clonotype was found many times. This sequence joins TRBV6-5 and TRBJ1-1, with 9 bases identical to TRBD1. The CDR3 consists of 12 residues. Germline CDR1 MNHEY, CDR2 SVGAGI. Trimming removed 2 bases from V and 10 bases from J; junction bases left unmatched: 2. The CDR3 reads CASSYEDRGAFF. The CDR3 coding sequence is TGTGCCAGCAGTTACGAGGACAGGGGAGCTTTCTTT.

This clonotype was seen ten or more times. This chain links TRBV27 with TRBJ1-1, with 7 bases matching TRBD1. The length of the CDR3 is 17 residues. Trimming at V came to 6 bases and at J to 0 bases, leaving 13 bases not matched to a gene. Germline V gene data show CDR1 as MNHEY and CDR2 as SMNVEV (reference sequence). CDR3 region: CASSRYRGTAMNTEAFF. The CDR3 bases are TGTGCCAGCAGCCGTTACCGGGGGACAGCCATGAACACTGAAGCTTTCTTT.

This clonotype was counted at least ten times. The chain is built from TRBV6-4 and TRBJ2-3; the D is unclear. This CDR3 spans 15 amino acids. V shed 9 bases and J shed 2 bases, with 18 bases lying between them. CDR1 and CDR2 (germline): MRHNA, SNTAGT. The CDR3 region is CASSARYSNTDTQYF. CDR3 nucleotides: TGTGCCAGTTCCGCCCGGTATTCCAACACAGATACGCAGTATTTT.

This clonotype was detected ten times or more. This rearrangement joins TRBV5-4 to TRBJ2-2, with 7 nucleotides matching TRBD1. This CDR3 spans 15 amino acids. The germline CDR1 and CDR2 sequences are SGHNT and YYREEE (reference sequence). Unmatched junction bases numbered 3, after V lost 4 bases and J lost 0 bases. In nucleotides, the CDR3 is TGTGCCAGCAGCGTACAGGGGACGAACACCGGGGAGCTGTTTTTT. This codes for CASSVQGTNTGELFF.

At least ten counts were recorded for this clonotype. This chain connects TRBV6-5 to TRBJ1-4; a possible D gene is TRBD1 (5 bases). Germline-derived CDR1 and CDR2 are MNHEY and SVGAGI. The V and J ends lost 5 bases and 6 bases respectively, with 19 bases between them. This CDR3 spans 16 amino acids. CDR3 DNA: TGTGCCAGCAGTCACCCCCCCAGGGCTAGTGATGAAAAACTGTTTTTT. This codes for CASSHPPRASDEKLFF.

Many counts were recorded for this clonotype. CDR3 loop: CASSHLDSSDEQYF. The CDR3 bases are TGTGCCAGCAGCCATTTGGACAGTTCGGACGAGCAGTACTTC. The V and J genes are TRBV3-1 and TRBJ2-7, with D possibly being TRBD1 (6 bases). This CDR3 region has 14 residues. CDR1 and CDR2 from the germline V gene are LGHDT and YNNKEL (reference sequence). V gave up 3 bases and J gave up 5 bases, with 14 bases separating them.

This clonotype came up many times. The V gene is TRBV7-3, the J gene TRBJ2-2, with 8 bases aligning to TRBD1. Germline V lookup: CDR1 SGHTA, CDR2 FQGTGA. The CDR3 covers 14 residues. With 6 bases clipped from V and 7 bases from J, the junction kept 7 bases outside the gene matches. The CDR3 DNA sequence: TGTGCCAGCAGTGACAGGGGTTGGAGCGGGGAGCTGTTTTTT. This sequence encodes CASSDRGWSGELFF.

This clonotype was detected many times. CDR3 DNA: TGTGCCAGCAGCTTAGGGCAATCGGAGGGTTACAATGAGCAGTTCTTC. It encodes CASSLGQSEGYNEQFF. The chain is built from TRBV11-3 and TRBJ2-1; tentatively, D is TRBD2 (6 bases). CDR3 length equals 16 residues. The ends were cut back, 1 base at V and 4 bases at J, with 14 bases in the middle. Germline values: CDR1 SGHNT, CDR2 YENEEA.

This clonotype was observed at least ten times. The rearrangement joins TRBV15 to TRBJ1-1, with D possibly matching TRBD1 (5 bases). The germline V and J ends were trimmed by 0 bases and 7 bases, with 12 bases remaining between them. Per germline, CDR1 LNHNV and CDR2 YYDKDF (reference sequence). There are 14 residues in the CDR3. The CDR3 DNA reads as TGTGCCACCAGCAGAGAAAGTGGGGGAGGTGAAGCTTTCTTT. The encoded protein is CATSRESGGGEAFF. Looking up the rest from reference TRBV15 and TRBJ1-1 gives the full variable domain: DAMVIQNPRYQVTQFGKPVTLSCSQTLNHNVMYWYQQKSSQAPKLLFHYYDKDFNNEADTPDNFQSRRPNTSFCFLDIRSPGLGDTAMYLCATSRESGGGEAFFGQGTRLTVV.

The table lists this clonotype with many counts. The J gene is TRBJ2-7, the V gene TRBV11-2, with TRBD2 matching over 10 bases. The CDR3 consists of 16 residues. Per germline, CDR1 SGHAT and CDR2 FQNNGV. Unmatched junction bases numbered 11, after V lost 5 bases and J lost 4 bases. CDR3 nucleotides: TGTGCCAGCAGCGAAAGTCTAGCGGGAGTTCGGTACGAGCAGTACTTC. Encoded protein: CASSESLAGVRYEQYF.